These 30 T cell receptor beta chains were sequenced from one sample in a study of human T cells and chemical hapten exposure. TCRdb called the RACE reads again in MiXCR, with one record for every CDR3 protein. The table lists some 120,000 distinct CDR3 sequences, about 12% of them singletons, with roughly 1.3% in the top ten. Time point in this sample: patch test 1, 2 weeks after DPC sensitization. This sample's treatment: therapeutic diphenylcyclopropenone sensitization with weekly scalp DPC. The sequences come from whole blood, collected in connection with sensitization to the hapten diphenylcyclopropenone (DPC). The receptors originated from a woman aged 45-59 years with alopecia areata. Some clones in this sample may be carry-over from other donors' samples.

V usage is TRBV7-2 and J usage is TRBJ2-5, with D possibly being TRBD1 (8 bases). The germline gives CDR1 SGHTA, CDR2 FQGNSA. V lost 10 bases and J 9 bases, leaving 18 bases between the germline ends. The CDR3 is made up of 12 amino acids. Written as DNA, the CDR3 is TGTGCCACCGGAAGACAGGGGAGGGCCCAGTACTTC. It translates to CATGRQGRAQYF.

This clonotype was detected many times. The chain combines TRBV29-1 with TRBJ2-5; D is ambiguous. Per germline, CDR1 SQVTM and CDR2 ANQGSEA. Trimming removed 5 bases at V and 0 bases at J, with 7 bases between. The CDR3 has 12 residues. In DNA form, the CDR3 reads TGCAGCGTTCTGAGGAACCAAGAGACCCAGTACTTC. Encoded protein: CSVLRNQETQYF. The full variable domain, its missing parts supplied by reference TRBV29-1 and TRBJ2-5, is SAVISQKPSRDICQRGTSLTIQCQVDSQVTMMFWYRQQPGQSLTLIATANQGSEATYESGFVIDKFPISRPNLTFSTLTVSNMSPEDSSIYLCSVLRNQETQYFGPGTRLLVL.

This clonotype occurred many times. The chain combines TRBV7-2 with TRBJ1-1; 7 bases map to TRBD1. Germline CDR1 reads SGHTA; CDR2 reads FQGNSA. This CDR3 has 13 amino acids. V shed 8 bases, J shed 1 base, and the junction held 4 bases outside the gene matches. DNA of the CDR3: TGTGCCAGCCGACAGGGACCGAACACTGAAGCTTTCTTT. It codes for CASRQGPNTEAFF.

The chain is built from TRBV5-5 and TRBJ1-5; D call uncertain. CDR3 length equals 18 residues. The V gene lost 4 bases and the J gene lost 2 bases, with 22 bases spanning the gap. Germline V lookup: CDR1 SGHKS, CDR2 YYEKEE (reference sequence). The chain's CDR3 is CASSPGEGATYGNQPQHF. The DNA of the CDR3 is TGTGCCAGCAGCCCCGGCGAAGGCGCCACATATGGCAATCAGCCCCAGCATTTT. Full variable domain (rest looked up from reference TRBV5-5 and TRBJ1-5): DAGVTQSPTHLIKTRGQQVTLRCSPISGHKSVSWYQQVLGQGPQFIFQYYEKEERGRGNFPDRFSARQFPNYSSELNVNALLLGDSALYLCASSPGEGATYGNQPQHFGDGTRLSIL.

The table lists this clonotype with a few counts. The rearrangement links TRBV18 to TRBJ1-2; TRBD1 matches 8 bases. The junction had 6 bases not matched to a gene; V was cut back by 5 bases and J by 4 bases. The CDR3 is 14 residues long. Germline CDR1 reads KGHSH; CDR2 reads LQKENI. The CDR3 spells CASSDQGAGYGYTF. In DNA form, the CDR3 reads TGTGCCAGCTCAGATCAGGGGGCTGGCTATGGCTACACCTTC.

This rearrangement joins TRBV27 to TRBJ1-1; D gene uncertain. Trimming cost V 4 bases and J 4 bases, with 10 bases left between them. This CDR3 region has 13 residues. CDR1 is MNHEY and CDR2 is SMNVEV in the germline V gene (reference sequence). CDR3 in DNA: TGTGCCAGCAGTTCCGATCAAGGCACTGAAGCTTTCTTT. This gives the protein CASSSDQGTEAFF.

This clonotype was observed a few times. This chain joins TRBV7-2 and TRBJ2-5; TRBD1 or TRBD2 may be the D gene (5 bases each). There are 15 residues in the CDR3. CDR1 is SGHTA and CDR2 is FQGNSA in the germline V gene. Deletions cut 4 bases from V and 1 base from J, with 13 bases between. The CDR3 sequence is CASSSGTVPQETQYF. For the CDR3, the DNA is TGTGCCAGCAGCTCCGGGACCGTCCCCCAAGAGACCCAGTACTTC. Full variable domain (missing parts from reference TRBV7-2 and TRBJ2-5): GAGVSQSPSNKVTEKGKDVELRCDPISGHTALYWYRQSLGQGLEFLIYFQGNSAPDKSGLPSDRFSAERTGGSVSTLTIQRTQQEDSAVYLCASSSGTVPQETQYFGPGTRLLVL.

V usage is TRBV3-1 and J usage is TRBJ2-1; D is undetermined. The CDR3 has 17 residues. The V gene's germline CDR1 is LGHDT and CDR2 YNNKEL (reference sequence). V dropped 4 bases and J dropped 8 bases, with 24 bases sitting between them. For the CDR3, the DNA is TGTGCCAGCAGCCCCAGAGCGATTACTTCCTCAACTGATGAGCAGTTCTTC. Protein product: CASSPRAITSSTDEQFF.

V and J are TRBV7-2 and TRBJ1-1; D is unresolved. Germline CDR1 reads SGHTA; CDR2 reads FQGNSA. V lost 4 bases and J lost 0, with 9 bases in between. This CDR3 has 14 residues. In nucleotides, the CDR3 is TGTGCCAGCAGCTCCGGGCAAATGAACACTGAAGCTTTCTTT. Its protein product is CASSSGQMNTEAFF.

This clonotype was seen ten or more times. The chain couples TRBV20-1 to TRBJ2-1; no definite D call. From germline, CDR1 is DFQATT and CDR2 SNEGSKA (reference sequence). The V end was cut by 3 bases, the J end by 0 bases, with 18 bases between. The length of the CDR3 is 17 residues. CDR3 region: CSASNPPLGRSYNEQFF. CDR3 coding DNA: TGCAGTGCTAGTAATCCACCTTTAGGCCGCTCCTACAATGAGCAGTTCTTC.

This clonotype was detected only a few times. The chain is built from TRBV7-2 and TRBJ1-4; D gene unclear. The length of the CDR3 is 11 residues. The V and J ends lost 6 bases and 8 bases respectively, with 7 bases between them. The germline V gene has CDR1 SGHTA and CDR2 FQGNSA. The CDR3 loop is CASRQYEKLFF. As DNA, the CDR3 is TGTGCCAGCAGACAATACGAAAAACTGTTTTTT.

The sample holds a few counts of this clonotype. The chain links TRBV20-1 to TRBJ1-2; the D gene is possibly TRBD1 (5 bases). Germline CDR1 is DFQATT and CDR2 is SNEGSKA (reference sequence). The CDR3 contains 13 residues. Trimming took off 6 bases at V and 8 bases at J, with 19 bases between the two ends. The CDR3 loop is CSARPVGTRGYTF. The DNA for the CDR3 is TGCAGTGCCAGACCCGTCGGGACTCGGGGCTACACCTTC.

The chain couples TRBV6-2 or TRBV6-3 to TRBJ1-2; unclear D gene. The germline V gene encodes CDR1 MNHEY and CDR2 SVGEGT. Deletions cut 4 bases from V and 2 bases from J, with 5 bases between. The CDR3 covers 12 residues. In DNA, the CDR3 is TGTGCCAGCAGTTGGACGAACTATGGCTACACCTTC. This codes for CASSWTNYGYTF.

In this sample, this clonotype turned up a few times. The rearrangement links TRBV3-1 to TRBJ2-3, with D perhaps being TRBD1 or TRBD2 (7 bases each). CDR1 is LGHDT, CDR2 YNNKEL, per germline (reference sequence). V lost 4 bases to trimming and J lost 5 bases, with 22 bases between them. The CDR3 is made up of 17 amino acids. In DNA, the CDR3 is TGTGCCAGCAGCCCCCCCAGGGGGGGGGCTATCAGAGATACGCAGTATTTT. Protein product: CASSPPRGGAIRDTQYF.

In this sample, this clonotype turned up many times. The chain is built from TRBV7-9 and TRBJ2-3, with 7 bases identical to TRBD2. V lost 2 bases and J lost 6; bases outside the gene matches: 11. The CDR3 sequence is 16 residues long. CDR1 SEHNR and CDR2 FQNEAQ come from the germline V gene (reference sequence). CDR3 bases: TGTGCCAGCAGCTTACTGAGCGGGACGCATCGGGATACGCAGTATTTT. This translates into CASSLLSGTHRDTQYF.

By sample share, this clonotype is medium-sized. The CDR3 region is CASIHGSSYNEQFF. The CDR3 DNA sequence: TGTGCCAGCATTCACGGGAGCTCCTACAATGAGCAGTTCTTC. The genes are TRBV7-9 and TRBJ2-1, with D possibly being TRBD2 (6 bases). This CDR3 contains 14 residues. Trimming took off 7 bases at V and 0 bases at J, with 10 bases between the two ends. Germline V gene data show CDR1 as SEHNR and CDR2 as FQNEAQ (reference sequence).

The chain joins TRBV7-9 to TRBJ1-4; maybe TRBD1 (5 bases). V lost 6 bases, J lost 3 bases, and 8 bases lay in between. Germline V gene lookup returns CDR1 SEHNR and CDR2 FQNEAQ (reference sequence). The CDR3 covers 13 residues. The CDR3 reads CASREGANEKLFF. The CDR3 DNA reads TGTGCCAGCAGGGAAGGGGCTAATGAAAAACTGTTTTTT.

There are a few counts of this clonotype. The chain uses TRBV2 and TRBJ2-6, with D possibly TRBD1 on 5 matching bases. Germline V gene lookup returns CDR1 SNHLY and CDR2 FYNNEI. The CDR3 loop spans 13 amino acids. V was pared by 10 bases and J by 4 bases, with 11 bases between. CDR3 in DNA: TGTGCCAAAAGGGGCGTGGGGGCCAACGTCCTGACTTTC. Protein: CAKRGVGANVLTF.

This clonotype was seen many times. This chain joins TRBV7-8 and TRBJ1-2; no definite D call. The CDR3 has 15 residues. V was clipped by 1 base and J by 0 bases, with 9 bases between them. Germline V gene sequence: CDR1 SGHVS, CDR2 FQNEAQ. CDR3 amino acids: CASSLGAISNYGYTF. For the CDR3, the DNA is TGTGCCAGCAGCTTAGGGGCCATCTCTAACTATGGCTACACCTTC.

This clonotype was seen only a few times. V usage is TRBV28 and J usage is TRBJ1-1; D gene uncertain. The ends were cut back, 5 bases at V and 1 base at J, with 8 bases in the middle. Germline assignment: CDR1 MDHEN and CDR2 SYDVKM. CDR3 length equals 13 residues. In DNA, the CDR3 is TGTGCCAGCAGTGGCTACACGAACACTGAAGCTTTCTTT. It encodes CASSGYTNTEAFF.

For this clonotype: One junction end does not reproduce the germline sequence, and a read error may be involved. The rearrangement uses TRBV2 and TRBJ2-1; 8 bases fit TRBD1. The CDR3 is 16 residues long. Germline CDR1 reads SNHLY; CDR2 reads FYNNEI. The CDR3 DNA sequence: TGTGCCAGCACTGAACCGGTTCAGGGGGCGCGCAGTGAGCAGTTCTTC. Translating gives CASTEPVQGARSEQFF.

The V and J genes are TRBV7-2 and TRBJ1-2, with D maybe TRBD1 (5 bases). Germline CDR1 is SGHTA and CDR2 is FQGNSA. V lost 3 bases and J 6 bases, leaving 11 bases between the germline ends. The CDR3 length is 13 residues. The DNA of the CDR3 is TGTGCCAGCAGCTTGAGTGGGGCGAATGGCTACACCTTC. Its translation is CASSLSGANGYTF.

In its sample, this clonotype was seen many times. This chain uses TRBV21-1 with TRBJ2-2; the listed D gene, TRBD2, was not tested against the DNA. TRBV21-1 constitutes a pseudogene. The CDR3 has 14 residues. For the CDR3, the DNA is TGTGCCAGCAGCAAGAGGGTGAACACCGGGGAGCTGTTTTTT. Translating it yields CASSKRVNTGELFF.

This clonotype was detected a few times. This chain uses TRBV4-3 with TRBJ1-1; 8 nucleotides match TRBD1. The ends lost 1 base at V and 3 bases at J; junction bases unmatched: 4. The length of the CDR3 is 15 residues. The germline gives CDR1 LGHNA, CDR2 YSLEER. CDR3 in amino acids: CASSQVLRGHTEAFF. DNA of the CDR3: TGCGCCAGCAGCCAAGTCCTCAGGGGGCACACTGAAGCTTTCTTT.

This clonotype has ten or more counts. V and J are TRBV11-2 and TRBJ2-5; possible D gene TRBD2, 5 bases. Germline CDR1 reads SGHAT; CDR2 reads FQNNGV. V lost 1 base, J lost 2 bases, and 17 bases lay in between. CDR3 length: 17 residues. CDR3 residues: CASSLGGVGSPQETQYF. The CDR3 DNA reads TGTGCCAGCAGCTTAGGAGGCGTAGGGAGTCCTCAAGAGACCCAGTACTTC.

This clonotype was detected ten times or more. The chain combines TRBV7-9 with TRBJ1-1; D unclear. V lost 6 bases, J lost 4 bases, and 9 bases lay in between. Per the germline V gene, CDR1 is SEHNR and CDR2 is FQNEAQ (reference sequence). This CDR3 has 12 amino acids. This chain's CDR3 is CASRTGFTEAFF. The CDR3 DNA reads TGTGCCAGCAGAACCGGCTTCACTGAAGCTTTCTTT.

This clonotype turned up a few times. The chain joins TRBV28 to TRBJ2-1; possibly TRBD1 for D (5 bases). Trimming removed 9 bases at V and 2 bases at J, with 17 bases between. Germline V gene lookup returns CDR1 MDHEN and CDR2 SYDVKM. CDR3 length equals 15 residues. As DNA, the CDR3 is TGTGCCAGTCCCCCAGGGCCCGGCCCCTACAATGAGCAGTTCTTC. As protein: CASPPGPGPYNEQFF.

This sequence joins TRBV19 and TRBJ2-3; 8 positions match TRBD1. With V trimmed by 1 base and J by 3 bases, 12 bases remained unmatched. CDR3 length equals 18 residues. From germline, CDR1 is LNHDA and CDR2 SQIVND (reference sequence). CDR3 coding DNA: TGTGCCAGTAGTATAGCTCCATACTGGACAGGGTCGACAGATACGCAGTATTTT. It translates to CASSIAPYWTGSTDTQYF.

This chain uses TRBV11-3 with TRBJ2-2; no reliable D call. This CDR3 spans 15 amino acids. Germline V gene data show CDR1 as SGHNT and CDR2 as YENEEA. Trimming took off 1 base at V and 1 base at J, with 7 bases between the two ends. CDR3: CASSLVPGNTGELFF. The CDR3 region has the DNA TGTGCCAGCAGCTTAGTCCCAGGGAACACCGGGGAGCTGTTTTTT.

V and J are TRBV7-9 and TRBJ2-2; no clear D. Between the trimmed V and J ends, which lost 3 bases and 2 bases, there was a span of 7 bases. The CDR3 consists of 14 residues. Germline V gene sequence: CDR1 SEHNR, CDR2 FQNEAQ (reference sequence). CDR3 region: CASSFSVNTGELFF. DNA of the CDR3: TGTGCCAGCAGCTTCTCCGTAAACACCGGGGAGCTGTTTTTT.